The 24 T cell receptor beta chains below come from one sample, sequenced in a study of blood T cell repertoires in COVID-19. Repertoires were generated with immunoSEQ multiplex PCR, while TCRdb's copy carries only in-frame clones and drops some. The sample records about 200,000 clones, about 90% being singletons. The sample consisted of PBMCs or T cells enriched from blood (not recorded which). Receptor source: a woman under 30 who had recovered from COVID-19.

The CDR3 region has the DNA TGTGCCAGCAGCATGACAGCCGCGAACTATGGCTACACCTTC. Translating gives CASSMTAANYGYTF. The V call is TRBV5-6, the J call TRBJ1-2; a weak D match, TRBD1 (5 bases). The V end lost 4 bases, the J end lost 2 bases, and 12 bases lay between the germline ends. The germline V gene has CDR1 SGHDT and CDR2 YYEEEE. The CDR3 loop spans 14 amino acids.

In its sample, this clone was seen once. An end of the junction differs from the germline gene, which may be a read error. The V and J genes are TRBV4-2 and TRBJ2-3, with D perhaps matching TRBD2 (6 bases). There are 16 residues in the CDR3. Germline assignment: CDR1 LGHNA and CDR2 YNFKEQ. In DNA, the CDR3 is TGTGCCAGCAGTCAAGATCCTGGGACTGGCACAGATACGCAGTATTTT. Translation gives CASSQDPGTGTDTQYF.

V is TRBV30 and J is TRBJ1-6; D is perhaps TRBD1 (6 bases). Between the trimmed V and J ends, which lost 4 bases and 2 bases, there was a span of 9 bases. The CDR3 has 14 residues. CDR1 and CDR2 from the germline V gene are GTSNPN and SVGIG (reference sequence). CDR3 in amino acids: CAWTTGPYNSPLHF. As DNA, the CDR3 is TGTGCCTGGACAACAGGGCCCTATAATTCACCCCTCCACTTT.

The chain couples TRBV11-2 to TRBJ2-2; 8 nucleotides agree with TRBD1. With V trimmed by 11 bases and J by 3 bases, 5 bases remained unmatched. The CDR3 sequence is 13 residues long. From germline, CDR1 is SGHAT and CDR2 FQNNGV. The CDR3 loop reads CALDREDTGELFF. DNA of the CDR3: TGTGCCCTGGACAGGGAGGACACCGGGGAGCTGTTTTTT.

The genes are TRBV27 and TRBJ2-1, with TRBD2 matching 9 bases. CDR1 and CDR2 (germline): MNHEY, SMNVEV (reference sequence). The CDR3 has 15 amino acids. The V and J ends lost 3 bases and 3 bases, in that order; junction bases with no gene match: 3. The CDR3 DNA sequence: TGTGCCAGCAGTTTGGCTAGCGGGGTCTACAATGAGCAGTTCTTC. Its translation is CASSLASGVYNEQFF.

V usage is TRBV2 and J usage is TRBJ1-5; tentative D call: TRBD1 (6 bases). Trimming took 2 bases from V and 4 from J, leaving 15 bases between them. Germline lookup yields CDR1 SNHLY and CDR2 FYNNEI. CDR3 length: 16 amino acids. The CDR3 sequence: CASSERGTESNQPQHF. Written as DNA, the CDR3 is TGTGCCAGCAGTGAAAGGGGGACGGAGTCGAATCAGCCCCAGCATTTT.

The chain links TRBV19 to TRBJ2-1; 8 bases map to TRBD2. Germline lookup yields CDR1 LNHDA and CDR2 SQIVND (reference sequence). V was pared by 3 bases and J by 7 bases, with 8 bases of the junction left unmatched. The CDR3 is 15 amino acids. The CDR3 here is CASSIGGAVRNEQFF. The CDR3 DNA reads TGTGCCAGTAGTATCGGGGGGGCCGTTCGGAATGAGCAGTTCTTC.

V gene TRBV19 combines with J gene TRBJ1-5; D call uncertain. Germline values: CDR1 LNHDA, CDR2 SQIVND (reference sequence). Trimming cost V 3 bases and J 1 base, with 13 bases left between them. The CDR3 is 16 residues long. DNA for the CDR3: TGTGCCAGTAGTATCTCCCGGGGATCCAGCAATCAGCCCCAGCATTTT. This encodes CASSISRGSSNQPQHF.

The gene calls are TRBV5-1 and TRBJ2-1, with unresolved D. CDR1 SGHRS and CDR2 YFSETQ come from the germline V gene. V was shortened by 2 bases and J by 10 bases, with 10 bases between the two germline ends. This CDR3 spans 12 amino acids. This chain's CDR3 is CASSLIAWEQFF. The CDR3 bases are TGCGCCAGCAGCTTAATCGCGTGGGAGCAGTTCTTC.

V gene TRBV19 combines with J gene TRBJ1-1, with D hard to call. The CDR3 spans 13 residues. The V gene's germline CDR1 is LNHDA and CDR2 SQIVND (reference sequence). Deletions cut 7 bases from V and 3 bases from J, with 12 bases between. The CDR3 nucleotides read TGTGCCAGTACAGAGCAGGCCGACACTGAAGCTTTCTTT. Its translation: CASTEQADTEAFF.

The chain has TRBV7-9 and TRBJ1-1; no clear D gene. V gave up 4 bases and J gave up 3 bases, with 6 bases separating them. Germline lookup yields CDR1 SEHNR and CDR2 FQNEAQ (reference sequence). The CDR3 runs 12 residues. CDR3 region: CASSYFDTEAFF. CDR3 DNA: TGTGCCAGCAGCTATTTCGACACTGAAGCTTTCTTT.

The rearrangement uses TRBV5-1 and TRBJ2-3; 11 bases map to TRBD2. Germline CDR1 reads SGHRS; CDR2 reads YFSETQ. V shed 3 bases and J 3 bases; nucleotides not matched to a gene: 9. This CDR3 spans 17 amino acids. In DNA, the CDR3 is TGCGCCAGCAGCTCCGGGACTAGCGGCAGGGATACAGATACGCAGTATTTT. Translated: CASSSGTSGRDTDTQYF. Drawing the rest from reference TRBV5-1 and TRBJ2-3, the complete variable domain is KAGVTQTPRYLIKTRGQQVTLSCSPISGHRSVSWYQQTPGQGLQFLFEYFSETQRNKGNFPGRFSGRQFSNSRSEMNVSTLELGDSALYLCASSSGTSGRDTDTQYFGPGTRLTVL.

The chain couples TRBV6-5 to TRBJ1-1; 7 nucleotides agree with TRBD1. Trimming removed 6 bases from V and 3 bases from J; junction bases left unmatched: 4. Looked up from germline, CDR1 is MNHEY and CDR2 is SVGAGI. CDR3 size: 13 residues. The CDR3 sequence is CASRDDRDTEAFF. The CDR3 DNA is TGTGCCAGCAGGGACGACAGGGACACTGAAGCTTTCTTT.

J is TRBJ2-3 and V is TRBV19, with TRBD1 identical over 7 bases. J was trimmed by 2 bases and V by 8 bases; bases with no gene match: 4. CDR1 is LNHDA, CDR2 SQIVND, per germline (reference sequence). This CDR3 is built from 13 residues. CDR3 amino acids: CASQGVHTDTQYF. Written as DNA, the CDR3 is TGTGCCAGTCAGGGGGTCCACACAGATACGCAGTATTTT.

V usage is TRBV28 and J usage is TRBJ1-2; possible D gene TRBD1, 6 bases. The CDR3 runs to 15 residues. From germline, CDR1 is MDHEN and CDR2 SYDVKM. Deletions cut 1 base from V and 1 base from J, with 10 bases between. CDR3 nucleotides: TGTGCCAGCAGTTTATTGAGGGGGTTTAACTATGGCTACACCTTC. Protein: CASSLLRGFNYGYTF.

The chain links TRBV10-3 to TRBJ1-2, with D possibly TRBD1 on 6 matching bases. V was pared by 11 bases and J by 7 bases, with 14 bases between. The CDR3 covers 11 residues. Germline CDR1 is ENHRY and CDR2 is SYGVKD. The CDR3 loop is CAGGKIGGYTF. The CDR3 DNA reads as TGTGCCGGGGGCAAGATTGGTGGCTACACCTTC.

V is TRBV19 and J is TRBJ2-5; TRBD2 aligns across 8 bases. CDR1 and CDR2 from the germline V gene are LNHDA and SQIVND (reference sequence). V dropped 5 bases and J dropped 5; count of bases not matched to a gene: 10. The CDR3 is 15 amino acids. The CDR3 DNA reads as TGTGCCAGTAGTCCCTTGGGGACTAGTTGGGAGACCCAGTACTTC. This codes for CASSPLGTSWETQYF.

V and J are TRBV5-1 and TRBJ1-1; maybe TRBD1 (6 bases). Trimming removed 3 bases at V and 4 bases at J, with 10 bases between. The CDR3 loop spans 13 amino acids. CDR1 is SGHRS, CDR2 YFSETQ, per germline. CDR3 in DNA: TGCGCCAGCAGCTCAACAGGGAGCACTGAAGCTTTCTTT. Protein sequence: CASSSTGSTEAFF.

This clone has more than one count but fewer than ten. V and J are TRBV2 and TRBJ1-2, with 10 bases lining up with TRBD1. V shed 8 bases and J 6 bases; nucleotides not matched to a gene: 6. Germline CDR1 SNHLY, CDR2 FYNNEI. The CDR3 consists of 13 residues. CDR3 region: CASEGGTGDGYTF. Here the CDR3 DNA reads TGTGCCAGCGAAGGAGGGACAGGGGATGGCTACACCTTC.

The chain combines TRBV4-1 with TRBJ1-1, with D perhaps matching TRBD1 (6 bases). Germline V gene sequence: CDR1 MGHRA, CDR2 YSYEKL. This CDR3 contains 14 residues. Trimming shortened V by 6 bases and J by 4 bases, and 15 bases separated the two germline ends. CDR3 protein: CASRPNGGGTEAFF. CDR3 coding DNA: TGCGCCAGCAGACCTAATGGGGGCGGCACTGAAGCTTTCTTT.

This chain links TRBV7-2 with TRBJ2-7, with TRBD2 matching 8 bases. Per germline, CDR1 SGHTA and CDR2 FQGNSA. V shed 5 bases and J 4 bases; nucleotides not matched to a gene: 7. This CDR3 is built from 14 residues. The chain's CDR3 is CASSEPGLVYEQYF. The CDR3 coding sequence is TGTGCCAGCAGCGAACCGGGACTAGTGTACGAGCAGTACTTC.

This sequence joins TRBV7-9 and TRBJ2-7, with TRBD1 matching over 9 bases. Germline V CDR1 and CDR2: SEHNR, FQNEAQ (reference sequence). The CDR3 extends over 14 amino acids. The V segment lost 5 bases and the J segment 5 bases; nucleotides outside the gene matches: 7. The CDR3 region is CASSITGGHDEQYF. The CDR3 DNA sequence: TGTGCCAGCAGCATCACAGGGGGCCACGACGAGCAGTACTTC.

The chain employs TRBV7-8 and TRBJ1-2, with 10 bases identical to TRBD1. The CDR3 is 17 residues long. Per the germline V gene, CDR1 is SGHVS and CDR2 is FQNEAQ. The J segment lost 1 base and the V segment lost 5 bases, leaving 10 bases of the junction unmatched. The CDR3 loop is CASSRRGTGDGNYGYTF. The CDR3 DNA reads as TGTGCCAGCAGCCGCCGGGGGACAGGGGATGGTAACTATGGCTACACCTTC.

This clone has only one observation. The chain has TRBV4-1 and TRBJ2-7; 7 bases map to TRBD2. Germline CDR1 is MGHRA and CDR2 is YSYEKL. V trimming: 4 bases; J trimming: 0 bases; junction bases outside the gene matches: 3. There are 14 residues in the CDR3. CDR3 in amino acids: CASSRGGTSYEQYF. DNA for the CDR3: TGCGCCAGCAGCCGCGGGGGAACCTCCTACGAGCAGTACTTC.